This T cell receptor beta chain was identified in a study of cytomegalovirus exposure and HLA in healthy donors. Per the germline V gene, CDR1 is SEHNR and CDR2 is FQNEAQ (reference sequence). This CDR3 spans 17 amino acids. Primers for the PCR totalled 60 Vbeta and 13 Jbeta. Produced via immunoSEQ multiplex PCR; TCRdb's table is partial and in-frame only. This sample's table reports around 100,000 clones. Sequenced material: PBMCs. This TCR derives from a man aged 35 to 55 in good health and CMV-seropositive. The chain couples TRBV7-9 to TRBJ2-5; a possible D gene is TRBD1 (5 bases). With the DNA end fitting TRBJ2-7 better, the J assignment may be wrong. The CDR3 DNA sequence: TGTGCCAGCAGCTTAGTATTTGGTGACAGTTTCATCTACGAGCAGTACTTC. Amino acids: CASSLVFGDSFIYEQYF.